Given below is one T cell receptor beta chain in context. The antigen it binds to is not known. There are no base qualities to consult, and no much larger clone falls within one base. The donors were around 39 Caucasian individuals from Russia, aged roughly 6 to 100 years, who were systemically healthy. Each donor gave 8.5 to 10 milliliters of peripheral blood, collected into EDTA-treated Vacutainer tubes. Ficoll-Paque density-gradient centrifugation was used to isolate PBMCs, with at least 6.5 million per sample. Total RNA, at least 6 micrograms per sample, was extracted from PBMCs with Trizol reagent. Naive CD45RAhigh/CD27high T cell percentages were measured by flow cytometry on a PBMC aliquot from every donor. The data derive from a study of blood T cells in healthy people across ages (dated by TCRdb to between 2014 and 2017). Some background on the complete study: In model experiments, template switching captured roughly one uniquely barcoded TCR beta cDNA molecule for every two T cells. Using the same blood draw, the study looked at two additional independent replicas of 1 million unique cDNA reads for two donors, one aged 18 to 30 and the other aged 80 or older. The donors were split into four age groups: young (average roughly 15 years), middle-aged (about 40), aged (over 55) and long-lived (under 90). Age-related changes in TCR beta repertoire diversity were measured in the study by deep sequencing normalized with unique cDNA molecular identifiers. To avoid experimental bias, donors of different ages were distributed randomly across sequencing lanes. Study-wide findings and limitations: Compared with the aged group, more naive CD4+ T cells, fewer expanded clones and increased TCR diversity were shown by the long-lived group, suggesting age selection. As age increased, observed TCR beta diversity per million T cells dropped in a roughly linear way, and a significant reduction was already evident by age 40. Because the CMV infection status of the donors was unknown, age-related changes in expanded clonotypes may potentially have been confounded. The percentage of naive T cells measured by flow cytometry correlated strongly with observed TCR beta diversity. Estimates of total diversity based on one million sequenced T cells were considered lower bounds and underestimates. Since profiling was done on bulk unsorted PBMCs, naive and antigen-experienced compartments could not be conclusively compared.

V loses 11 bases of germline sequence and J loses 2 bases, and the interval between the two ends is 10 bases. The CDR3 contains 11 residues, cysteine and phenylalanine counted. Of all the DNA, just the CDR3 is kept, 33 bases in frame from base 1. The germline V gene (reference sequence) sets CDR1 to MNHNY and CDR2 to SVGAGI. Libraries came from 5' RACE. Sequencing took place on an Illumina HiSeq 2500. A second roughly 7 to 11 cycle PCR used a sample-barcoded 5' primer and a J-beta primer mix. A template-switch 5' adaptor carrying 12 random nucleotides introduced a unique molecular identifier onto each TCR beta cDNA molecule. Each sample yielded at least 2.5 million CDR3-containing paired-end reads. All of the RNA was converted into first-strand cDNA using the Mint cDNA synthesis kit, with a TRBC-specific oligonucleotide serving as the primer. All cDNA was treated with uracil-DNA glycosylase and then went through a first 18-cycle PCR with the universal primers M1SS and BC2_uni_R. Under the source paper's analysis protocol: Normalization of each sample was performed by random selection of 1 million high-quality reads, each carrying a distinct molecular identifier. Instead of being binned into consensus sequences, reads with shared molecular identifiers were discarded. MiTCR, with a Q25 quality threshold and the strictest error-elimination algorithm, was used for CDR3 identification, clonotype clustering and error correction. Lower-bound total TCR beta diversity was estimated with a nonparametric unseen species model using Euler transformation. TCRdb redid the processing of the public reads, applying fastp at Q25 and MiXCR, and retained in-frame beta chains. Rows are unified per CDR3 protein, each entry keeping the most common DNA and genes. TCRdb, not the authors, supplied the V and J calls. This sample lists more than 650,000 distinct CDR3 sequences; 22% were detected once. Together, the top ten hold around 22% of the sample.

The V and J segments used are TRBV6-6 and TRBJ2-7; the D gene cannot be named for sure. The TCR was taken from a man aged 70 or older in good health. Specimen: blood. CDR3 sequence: CAVGPAYEQYF. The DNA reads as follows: TGTGCCGTCGGGCCGGCCTACGAGCAGTACTTC.